The 31 T cell receptor beta chains reported below all come from one sample, sequenced in a study of blood T cells in healthy people across ages. The second PCR ran about 6 to 11 cycles with a sample-barcoded 5' primer and J-beta primers. Each CDR3 protein is one row after TCRdb ran MiXCR on the 5' RACE reads. The repertoire has some 890,000 distinct CDR3 sequences, about 28% of them found once; the top ten carry roughly a tenth. The same sample was also used in a study of T cells of mothers and their children.

The material sequenced was blood. These receptor sequences come from a woman between 35 and 50 years old in good health.

Ten or more counts support this clonotype. The V and J genes are TRBV9 and TRBJ2-3; D perhaps matches TRBD2 (6 bases). The germline V gene has CDR1 SGDLS and CDR2 YYNGEE. The CDR3 spans 15 residues. V gave up 7 bases and J gave up 0 bases, with 15 bases separating them. CDR3 sequence reads: CASGRDPVSTDTQYF. The CDR3, as DNA: TGTGCCAGCGGGCGGGACCCAGTGAGCACAGATACGCAGTATTTT.

Remarks on this clonotype: This clone may be a read error of a much larger clone one base away. This chain joins TRBV7-2 and TRBJ1-2; 10 bases are shared with TRBD1. Germline trimming cut 2 bases from V and 4 bases from J; bases unmatched to any gene: 10. Germline assignment: CDR1 SGHTA and CDR2 FQGNSA. The CDR3 has 17 amino acids. In DNA form, the CDR3 reads TGTGCCAGCAGCTTACGGGGGACAGGGGCGCAGCCCTATGGCTACACCTTC. Its protein product is CASSLRGTGAQPYGYTF.

This chain connects TRBV4-1 to TRBJ1-5; D is perhaps TRBD1 (6 bases). CDR3 length: 14 amino acids. Trimming cost V 1 base and J 7 bases, with 11 bases left between them. Germline CDR1 is MGHRA and CDR2 is YSYEKL. CDR3 nucleotides: TGCGCCAGCAGCCAAGTGCCCAGGGGCCAGCCCCAGCATTTT. This translates into CASSQVPRGQPQHF.

This clonotype was observed at least ten times. The chain has TRBV20-1 and TRBJ2-2; 15 bases agree with TRBD2. In germline, CDR1 is DFQATT, CDR2 SNEGSKA (reference sequence). The CDR3 totals 21 residues. Trimming removed 0 bases from V and 4 bases from J; junction bases left unmatched: 15. CDR3 in amino acids: CSARDQEFGLAGGPRTGELFF. CDR3 coding DNA: TGCAGTGCTAGAGATCAGGAGTTTGGACTAGCGGGGGGGCCGCGCACCGGGGAGCTGTTTTTT.

V gene TRBV21-1 combines with J gene TRBJ2-3; the listed D gene, TRBD2, was not tested against the DNA. TRBV21-1 is tagged as a pseudogene. There are 17 residues in the CDR3. CDR3: CASSTKKGGRITDTQYF. Written as DNA, the CDR3 is TGTGCCAGCAGCACCAAGAAAGGAGGGAGAATCACAGATACGCAGTATTTT.

A few counts support this clonotype. This rearrangement joins TRBV15 to TRBJ2-3; D unclear. This CDR3 spans 14 amino acids. Germline V CDR1 and CDR2: LNHNV, YYDKDF (reference sequence). Trimming stripped 0 bases from V and 4 bases from J, with 8 bases between. CDR3 loop: CATSRDKYSDTQYF. CDR3 nucleotide sequence: TGTGCCACCAGCAGAGATAAATATTCAGATACGCAGTATTTT.

Concerning this clonotype: Possible read error: a much larger clone is one base away. The chain employs TRBV5-1 and TRBJ2-1; either TRBD1 or TRBD2 may supply D (5 bases each). This CDR3 has 14 residues. The V end lost 3 bases, the J end lost 10 bases, and 17 bases lay between the germline ends. Germline loops: CDR1 SGHRS, CDR2 YFSETQ. CDR3 residues: CASSWTGADYEQFF. CDR3 DNA: TGCGCCAGCAGCTGGACCGGGGCCGACTACGAGCAGTTCTTC.

This clonotype was picked up many times. V and J are TRBV20-1 and TRBJ2-6, with D perhaps being TRBD1 or TRBD2 (5 bases each). This CDR3 is built from 15 residues. Per the germline V gene, CDR1 is DFQATT and CDR2 is SNEGSKA (reference sequence). Between the trimmed V and J ends, which lost 6 bases and 4 bases, there was a span of 16 bases. In DNA, the CDR3 is TGCAGTGCCCGGGGACCGGGGTCCGGGGCCAACGTCCTGACTTTC. It codes for CSARGPGSGANVLTF.

The rearrangement uses TRBV7-8 and TRBJ2-5, with D tentatively TRBD2 (6 bases). Trimming removed 5 bases at V and 0 bases at J, with 16 bases between. The CDR3 spans 16 residues. CDR1 and CDR2 (germline): SGHVS, FQNEAQ. The DNA for the CDR3 is TGTGCCAGCAGCCGCCGGTTAGCGGCTTACCAAGAGACCCAGTACTTC. Translated: CASSRRLAAYQETQYF.

This clonotype occurred a few times. This may come from a read error, since a much larger clone is one base off. The chain joins TRBV5-1 to TRBJ1-4; no clear D. Trimming stripped 3 bases from V and 8 bases from J, with 17 bases between. In germline, CDR1 is SGHRS, CDR2 YFSETQ. CDR3 length equals 15 residues. This CDR3 is CASSSVPSGKEKLFF. The CDR3 nucleotides are TGCGCCAGCAGCTCGGTACCATCGGGGAAGGAAAAACTGTTTTTT. The full variable domain, rest sourced from reference TRBV5-1 and TRBJ1-4, is KAGVTQTPRYLIKTRGQQVTLSCSPISGHRSVSWYQQTPGQGLQFLFEYFSETQRNKGNFPGRFSGRQFSNSRSEMNVSTLELGDSALYLCASSSVPSGKEKLFFGSGTQLSVL.

A note on this clonotype: The junction does not match germline at one end; this may be a read error. The gene calls are TRBV4-1 and TRBJ2-3, with D perhaps TRBD2 (5 bases). The germline V gene encodes CDR1 MGHRA and CDR2 YSYEKL. CDR3 length equals 15 residues. The CDR3 region is CAGSHPGKGTDTQYF. The CDR3 nucleotides are TGCGCCGGCAGCCACCCGGGGAAAGGCACAGATACGCAGTATTTT.

Only a few counts were recorded for this clonotype. One end of the junction does not line up with germline, which may come from a read error. V gene TRBV5-1 combines with J gene TRBJ2-1; TRBD2 matches at 9 bases. The germline CDR1 and CDR2 sequences are SGHRS and YFSETQ. The CDR3 has 15 amino acids. The CDR3 spells CAGSLEGLAGGEQFF. The CDR3 bases are TGCGCCGGCAGCTTGGAGGGACTAGCAGGAGGTGAGCAGTTCTTC. The complete variable domain, with remaining parts taken from reference TRBV5-1 and TRBJ2-1, reads KAGVTQTPRYLIKTRGQQVTLSCSPISGHRSVSWYQQTPGQGLQFLFEYFSETQRNKGNFPGRFSGRQFSNSRSEMNVSTLELGDSALYLCAGSLEGLAGGEQFFGPGTRLTVL.

This clonotype was counted at least ten times. The chain recombines TRBV7-2 with TRBJ1-2; D not resolved. The germline gives CDR1 SGHTA, CDR2 FQGNSA. Trimming left V 3 bases short and J 8 bases short, with 16 bases between. CDR3 size: 14 residues. Written as DNA, the CDR3 is TGTGCCAGCAGCTTCGCGACGGCCGCTGACGGCTACACCTTC. This codes for CASSFATAADGYTF.

This clonotype was picked up a small number of times. This chain connects TRBV9 to TRBJ2-7; 7 positions agree with TRBD1. From germline, CDR1 is SGDLS and CDR2 YYNGEE. Unmatched junction bases numbered 6, after V lost 4 bases and J lost 2 bases. CDR3 length: 14 amino acids. Here the CDR3 DNA reads TGTGCCAGCAGCCCGCTGACAGGGACCTACGAGCAGTACTTC. As protein: CASSPLTGTYEQYF.

A few counts support this clonotype. Compared with germline, one end of the junction differs, possibly owing to a read error. V and J are TRBV10-3 and TRBJ2-7; no definite D call. This CDR3 spans 14 amino acids. CDR1 is ENHRY, CDR2 SYGVKD, per germline. The CDR3 loop reads CAIRESTRSYEQYF. Here the CDR3 DNA reads TGTGCCATCAGGGAGTCGACCAGGTCCTACGAGCAGTACTTC.

Only a few counts were recorded for this clonotype. One base away lies a much larger clone, so this may be a sequencing read error. The chain is built from TRBV5-1 and TRBJ1-4, with D tentatively TRBD1 (6 bases). V shed 4 bases and J shed 8 bases, with 12 bases lying between them. CDR1 SGHRS and CDR2 YFSETQ come from the germline V gene. The CDR3 runs to 13 residues. In nucleotides, the CDR3 is TGCGCCAGCAGCGGGGCAGGGGTCGAAAAACTGTTTTTT. Translated, it gives CASSGAGVEKLFF.

This clonotype has ten or more counts. The rearrangement uses TRBV15 and TRBJ2-7; a weak D match, TRBD2 (5 bases). CDR1 is LNHNV and CDR2 is YYDKDF in the germline V gene (reference sequence). The CDR3 loop spans 14 amino acids. The ends were cut back, 1 base at V and 1 base at J, with 8 bases in the middle. The CDR3 loop reads CATSRARDSYEQYF. The CDR3 region has the DNA TGTGCCACCAGCAGAGCCCGGGATTCCTACGAGCAGTACTTC.

This clonotype was picked up many times. The chain combines TRBV19 with TRBJ2-7; D remains unclear. This CDR3 region has 13 residues. The germline V and J ends were trimmed by 4 bases and 6 bases, with 13 bases remaining between them. Germline CDR1 and CDR2: LNHDA and SQIVND (reference sequence). CDR3: CASSRSEQGEQYF. The CDR3 nucleotides read TGTGCCAGTAGTAGATCCGAACAAGGCGAGCAGTACTTC.

A remark on this clonotype: The junction does not match germline at one end; this may be a read error. V and J are TRBV27 and TRBJ2-1; 9 positions agree with TRBD2. The CDR3 length is 16 residues. From germline, CDR1 is MNHEY and CDR2 SMNVEV (reference sequence). The CDR3 spells CASSFDLTSGNNERFF. The CDR3 coding sequence is TGTGCCAGCAGTTTTGATTTGACTAGCGGAAACAATGAGCGGTTCTTC.

The V and J genes are TRBV27 and TRBJ2-3, with D maybe TRBD1 (6 bases). Trimming took 6 bases from V and 6 from J, leaving 19 bases between them. CDR1 is MNHEY, CDR2 SMNVEV, per germline (reference sequence). The CDR3 contains 15 residues. DNA of the CDR3: TGTGCCAGCAGCCTCGCTAACAGGGCCGGGGATACGCAGTATTTT. Its translation: CASSLANRAGDTQYF.

Comment on this clonotype: A read error may produce the germline difference seen at one junction end. This chain connects TRBV9 to TRBJ2-2; no definite D call. This CDR3 is built from 17 residues. Germline V gene lookup returns CDR1 SGDLS and CDR2 YYNGEE. As DNA, the CDR3 is TGTGCCAGCGGCGTAGTCCACGGCGGCGGTAACACCGGGGAGCTGTTTTTT. It specifies CASGVVHGGGNTGELFF.

V and J are TRBV7-9 and TRBJ1-4; no firm D call. CDR1 SEHNR and CDR2 FQNEAQ come from the germline V gene (reference sequence). The V and J ends lost 3 bases and 8 bases respectively, with 10 bases between them. CDR3 length equals 13 residues. DNA for the CDR3: TGTGCCAGCAGCTTGGGGTTGCGGGAAAAACTGTTTTTT. Translation gives CASSLGLREKLFF.

Only a few counts were recorded for this clonotype. The junction differs from germline at one of its ends, possibly a read error. V and J are TRBV18 and TRBJ2-7; D is undetermined. CDR3 length: 15 amino acids. Germline CDR1 and CDR2: KGHSH and LQKENI. CDR3: CDSSPPPGPTYEQYF. The CDR3 bases are TGTGACAGCTCACCACCGCCAGGACCCACCTACGAGCAGTACTTC.

The chain is built from TRBV7-8 and TRBJ2-3; tentative D call: TRBD2 (6 bases). The CDR3 length is 16 residues. V lost 1 base, J lost 2 bases, and 13 bases lay in between. Germline V gene lookup returns CDR1 SGHVS and CDR2 FQNEAQ. In DNA, the CDR3 is TGTGCCAGCAGCTTAGGCGTTAGCGGATTCACAGATACGCAGTATTTT. This codes for CASSLGVSGFTDTQYF.

This clonotype was counted between two and nine times. This rearrangement joins TRBV3-1 to TRBJ2-2; 8 nucleotides line up with TRBD2. This CDR3 contains 15 residues. The V and J ends lost 2 bases and 4 bases, in that order; junction bases with no gene match: 3. Germline values: CDR1 LGHDT, CDR2 YNNKEL (reference sequence). The CDR3 DNA sequence: TGTGCCAGCAGCCAAAGACTAGCGTCCACCGGGGAGCTGTTTTTT. Amino acid sequence: CASSQRLASTGELFF.

This clonotype was recorded many times. The chain carries TRBV7-9 and TRBJ2-5, with 7 bases matching TRBD1. With V trimmed by 5 bases and J by 5 bases, 5 bases remained unmatched. The CDR3 loop spans 13 amino acids. Germline V gene sequence: CDR1 SEHNR, CDR2 FQNEAQ (reference sequence). CDR3 sequence reads: CASSLTGVETQYF. For the CDR3, the DNA is TGTGCCAGCAGCCTCACAGGGGTCGAGACCCAGTACTTC.

This clonotype has a handful of counts. V and J are TRBV7-3 and TRBJ2-7, with TRBD1 as a possible D gene (6 bases). The CDR3 is made up of 17 amino acids. V dropped 5 bases and J dropped 3 bases, with 23 bases sitting between them. The germline V gene has CDR1 SGHTA and CDR2 FQGTGA. In DNA, the CDR3 is TGTGCCAGCAGCCCCACTCCCCGCTTAACAGGGATCTACGAGCAGTACTTC. Translating it yields CASSPTPRLTGIYEQYF.

This clonotype showed up many times. The chain is built from TRBV7-2 and TRBJ2-1, with 8 bases matching TRBD2. This CDR3 comprises 15 residues. Germline CDR1 SGHTA, CDR2 FQGNSA. The junction had 3 bases not matched to a gene; V was cut back by 3 bases and J by 2 bases. The CDR3 bases are TGTGCCAGCAGCTTGAACGGGGGGGCCTACAATGAGCAGTTCTTC. Translation gives CASSLNGGAYNEQFF.

This clonotype was counted a few times. The rearrangement joins TRBV9 to TRBJ2-2; D is possibly TRBD2 (5 bases). Trimming took 3 bases from V and 6 from J, leaving 12 bases between them. There are 14 residues in the CDR3. Germline V gives CDR1 SGDLS, CDR2 YYNGEE. The CDR3 coding sequence is TGTGCCAGCAGCGCCAACGTGGAGGCCGGGGAGCTGTTTTTT. This translates into CASSANVEAGELFF. Supplemented by reference TRBV9 and TRBJ2-2, the full variable domain reads DSGVTQTPKHLITATGQRVTLRCSPRSGDLSVYWYQQSLDQGLQFLIQYYNGEERAKGNILERFSAQQFPDLHSELNLSSLELGDSALYFCASSANVEAGELFFGEGSRLTVL.

CDR3 coding DNA: TGTGCCAGCAGTTTTATCGGGGGCGGCTACGAGCAGTACTTC. Its translation: CASSFIGGGYEQYF. This sequence joins TRBV12-3 or TRBV12-4 and TRBJ2-7; the D gene could be TRBD1 or TRBD2 (6 bases each). The CDR3 contains 14 residues. V lost 3 bases and J 3 bases, leaving 12 bases between the germline ends.

This clonotype was seen many times. This sequence joins TRBV4-1 and TRBJ2-5; no clear D. The CDR3 runs 13 residues. Per the germline V gene, CDR1 is MGHRA and CDR2 is YSYEKL. V lost 7 bases to trimming and J lost 5 bases, with 14 bases between them. CDR3 bases: TGCGCCAGCACCCCGCTCTACGGCGAGACCCAGTACTTC. Translation: CASTPLYGETQYF.